Shown below are 27 T cell receptor beta chains from a single sample sequenced in a study of cytomegalovirus exposure and HLA in healthy donors. A multiplex PCR was run with 60 Vbeta primers and 13 Jbeta primers. Only in-frame clones appear in the TCRdb table, and some are missing; sequencing was by immunoSEQ multiplex PCR. The repertoire shows about 46,000 clones; the top ten hold roughly 0.99%. The sequenced sample was PBMCs. Every receptor here comes from a woman between 35 and 50 years old in good health and CMV-seronegative.

The rearrangement joins TRBV30 to TRBJ2-7; no definite D call. V was pared by 3 bases and J by 2 bases, with 8 bases between. Germline V CDR1 and CDR2: GTSNPN, SVGIG (reference sequence). The CDR3 sequence is 12 residues long. Written as DNA, the CDR3 is TGTGCCTGGAGACAAGAACCCTACGAGCAGTACTTC. Translation: CAWRQEPYEQYF.

The chain joins TRBV4-3 to TRBJ2-6, with a possible D match to TRBD1 (6 bases). The V end was cut by 1 base, the J end by 2 bases, with 21 bases between. The CDR3 runs to 20 residues. The V gene's germline CDR1 is LGHNA and CDR2 YSLEER. The CDR3 reads CASSQGTPGHGTAGANVLTF. In nucleotides, the CDR3 is TGCGCCAGCAGCCAAGGGACTCCGGGACATGGGACGGCTGGGGCCAACGTCCTGACTTTC.

CDR3: CASSLRDSLEKLFF. The CDR3 nucleotides read TGTGCCAGCAGCTTAAGGGACAGCCTTGAAAAACTGTTTTTT. The genes are TRBV7-9 and TRBJ1-4; 7 nucleotides match TRBD1. The CDR3 extends over 14 amino acids. Germline lookup yields CDR1 SEHNR and CDR2 FQNEAQ (reference sequence). V lost 2 bases and J lost 7; bases outside the gene matches: 4.

The chain is built from TRBV7-9 and TRBJ1-1; 7 bases line up with TRBD1. The CDR3 consists of 15 residues. The germline V gene has CDR1 SEHNR and CDR2 FQNEAQ (reference sequence). V was pared by 5 bases and J by 0 bases, with 6 bases of the junction left unmatched. CDR3 protein: CASSSRGNMNTEAFF. The CDR3 region has the DNA TGTGCCAGCAGCAGCAGGGGGAATATGAACACTGAAGCTTTCTTT.

The chain carries TRBV6-5 and TRBJ2-7, with TRBD2 identical over 10 bases. V shed 5 bases, J shed 3 bases, and the junction held 7 bases outside the gene matches. This CDR3 is 15 amino acids long. CDR1 is MNHEY and CDR2 is SVGAGI in the germline V gene. The CDR3 bases are TGTGCCAGCAGTCCACTAGCGGGATTACTCTACGAGCAGTACTTC. As protein: CASSPLAGLLYEQYF.

The rearrangement links TRBV7-9 to TRBJ2-1; D may be TRBD2 (6 bases). The V end lost 1 base, the J end lost 3 bases, and 10 bases lay between the germline ends. Germline CDR1 is SEHNR and CDR2 is FQNEAQ (reference sequence). The CDR3 covers 15 residues. The CDR3 sequence: CASSLVGRDYNEQFF. DNA of the CDR3: TGTGCCAGCAGCTTAGTTGGGCGGGACTACAATGAGCAGTTCTTC.

The chain uses TRBV6-1 and TRBJ1-5; possible D gene TRBD1, 6 bases. The CDR3 spans 16 residues. Germline V CDR1 and CDR2: MNHNS, SASEGT. Trimming took off 3 bases at V and 4 bases at J, with 16 bases between the two ends. CDR3 DNA sequence: TGTGCCAGCAGTGATTTAGGCAGGGGACAAAATCAGCCCCAGCATTTT. Amino acid sequence: CASSDLGRGQNQPQHF.

The chain carries TRBV20-1 and TRBJ2-5; D perhaps matches TRBD2 (5 bases). Trimming stripped 2 bases from V and 7 bases from J, with 8 bases between. Germline V gene lookup returns CDR1 DFQATT and CDR2 SNEGSKA (reference sequence). The CDR3 spans 11 residues. CDR3 coding DNA: TGCAGTGCTAGACCCGGAGGGACCCAGTACTTC. Protein product: CSARPGGTQYF.

The rearrangement links TRBV5-5 to TRBJ2-3, with a weak D call TRBD2 (6 bases). Looked up from germline, CDR1 is SGHKS and CDR2 is YYEKEE (reference sequence). Trimming stripped 2 bases from V and 4 bases from J, with 11 bases between. The CDR3 contains 14 residues. CDR3 protein: CASSLVGEADTQYF. The CDR3 nucleotides are TGTGCCAGCAGCTTAGTAGGGGAGGCAGATACGCAGTATTTT.

This chain connects TRBV6-1 to TRBJ2-7, with 7 positions matching TRBD2. Germline V gene lookup returns CDR1 MNHNS and CDR2 SASEGT. V gave up 4 bases and J gave up 0 bases; unmatched junction bases: 6. There are 15 residues in the CDR3. The CDR3 coding sequence is TGTGCCAGCAGTGTGGGAGGGACTAACTCCTACGAGCAGTACTTC. Protein sequence: CASSVGGTNSYEQYF.

V gene TRBV14 combines with J gene TRBJ1-1; 8 bases are a match to TRBD1. Germline assignment: CDR1 SGHDN and CDR2 FVKESK. V trimming: 4 bases; J trimming: 2 bases; junction bases outside the gene matches: 6. The CDR3 extends over 15 amino acids. The CDR3 here is CASSPRQGYNTEAFF. The CDR3 DNA reads TGTGCCAGCAGCCCCAGACAGGGGTACAACACTGAAGCTTTCTTT. The variable domain in full, with the rest retrieved from reference TRBV14 and TRBJ1-1, is EAGVTQFPSHSVIEKGQTVTLRCDPISGHDNLYWYRRVMGKEIKFLLHFVKESKQDESGMPNNRFLAERTGGTYSTLKVQPAELEDSGVYFCASSPRQGYNTEAFFGQGTRLTVV.

The chain couples TRBV9 to TRBJ1-1; no reliable D call. The V and J ends lost 3 bases and 4 bases respectively, with 13 bases between them. The CDR3 totals 14 residues. Germline assignment: CDR1 SGDLS and CDR2 YYNGEE. As DNA, the CDR3 is TGTGCCAGCAGCGAACAAAGAGGTCCCACTGAAGCTTTCTTT. Amino acids: CASSEQRGPTEAFF.

As for this clone: Compared with germline, one end of the junction differs, possibly owing to a read error. The genes are TRBV5-1 and TRBJ2-3; no clear D. Germline V lookup: CDR1 SGHRS, CDR2 YFSETQ. The CDR3 spans 15 residues. In DNA, the CDR3 is TGCGCCAGCAGCTTGTATGAGCCCTCCACAGATAAGCAGTATTTT. This gives the protein CASSLYEPSTDKQYF.

The J gene is TRBJ2-5, the V gene TRBV9; 8 bases are shared with TRBD2. This CDR3 region has 16 residues. Germline trimming cut 0 bases from V and 4 bases from J; bases unmatched to any gene: 8. Germline CDR1 and CDR2: SGDLS and YYNGEE. CDR3 region: CASSVGQREWAETQYF. The CDR3 region has the DNA TGTGCCAGCAGCGTAGGCCAGCGGGAGTGGGCAGAGACCCAGTACTTC.

V is TRBV6-1 and J is TRBJ2-5; the match to TRBD2 covers 8 bases. The CDR3 is made up of 15 amino acids. The J segment lost 3 bases and the V segment lost 4 bases, leaving 7 bases of the junction unmatched. Germline V gives CDR1 MNHNS, CDR2 SASEGT. CDR3 protein: CASSVAGAGEETQYF. CDR3 coding DNA: TGTGCCAGCAGTGTTGCTGGAGCGGGAGAAGAGACCCAGTACTTC.

V is TRBV13 and J is TRBJ2-1; D gene uncertain. V shed 4 bases and J shed 8 bases, with 21 bases lying between them. Looked up from germline, CDR1 is PRHDT and CDR2 is FYEKMQ (reference sequence). The CDR3 is 16 residues long. The DNA of the CDR3 is TGTGCCAGCAGCTCAAACGGCGGAATTATAGTGGATGAGCAGTTCTTC. Its protein is CASSSNGGIIVDEQFF.

The rearrangement links TRBV5-1 to TRBJ2-3; D gene uncertain. Deletions cut 0 bases from V and 3 bases from J, with 8 bases between. Germline CDR1 reads SGHRS; CDR2 reads YFSETQ. The CDR3 is 14 amino acids. CDR3 in DNA: TGCGCCAGCAGCTTGGAAGAGTATACAGATACGCAGTATTTT. This encodes CASSLEEYTDTQYF.

This rearrangement joins TRBV29-1 to TRBJ2-2; possible D gene TRBD2, 6 bases. V was cut by 8 bases and J by 0 bases, with 19 bases left in between. This CDR3 contains 16 residues. The germline V gene has CDR1 SQVTM and CDR2 ANQGSEA. As DNA, the CDR3 is TGCAGCTTCACACAGGAGGGGTATACGAACACCGGGGAGCTGTTTTTT. Protein sequence: CSFTQEGYTNTGELFF.

This rearrangement joins TRBV27 to TRBJ1-5, with D possibly TRBD1 on 6 matching bases. V lost 7 bases, J lost 6 bases, and 16 bases lay in between. Germline CDR1 MNHEY, CDR2 SMNVEV (reference sequence). The CDR3 spans 14 residues. The CDR3 here is CASTPVGGRQPQHF. The CDR3 DNA is TGTGCCAGCACCCCCGTCGGGGGGCGTCAGCCCCAGCATTTT.

The V gene is TRBV5-4, the J gene TRBJ2-5, with 14 nucleotides matching TRBD2. Germline-derived CDR1 and CDR2 are SGHNT and YYREEE (reference sequence). The CDR3 runs to 17 residues. Unmatched junction bases numbered 9, after V lost 4 bases and J lost 4 bases. DNA of the CDR3: TGTGCCAGCAGCCCCCGGACTAGCGGGAGGTTTGGAGAGACCCAGTACTTC. Protein sequence: CASSPRTSGRFGETQYF.

This chain uses TRBV6-5 with TRBJ2-7, with 12 bases identical to TRBD2. Germline values: CDR1 MNHEY, CDR2 SVGAGI. V gave up 5 bases and J gave up 6 bases; unmatched junction bases: 5. The CDR3 runs to 14 residues. As DNA, the CDR3 is TGTGCCAGCAGTCGACTAGCGGGAGCCCTCGAGCAGTACTTC. It encodes CASSRLAGALEQYF.

The genes are TRBV18 and TRBJ2-3; TRBD1 matches at 8 bases. CDR3 length: 17 residues. Germline CDR1 KGHSH, CDR2 LQKENI. V was clipped by 1 base and J by 7 bases; unmatched bases: 13. The CDR3 here is CASSPQGQGSPGYTQYF. CDR3 sequence (DNA): TGTGCCAGCTCACCACAAGGACAGGGTAGCCCCGGATATACGCAGTATTTT.

The chain carries TRBV7-9 and TRBJ1-3, with D unresolved. The CDR3 is 16 residues long. In germline, CDR1 is SEHNR, CDR2 FQNEAQ (reference sequence). Deletions cut 5 bases from V and 0 bases from J, with 14 bases between. CDR3 residues: CASSRWEATSGNTIYF. CDR3 nucleotide sequence: TGTGCCAGCAGCCGCTGGGAGGCTACCTCTGGAAACACCATATATTTT.

CDR3 region: CASSRGQGGYTF. The CDR3 DNA reads as TGTGCCAGCAGCCGAGGACAGGGTGGCTACACCTTC. V is TRBV5-6 and J is TRBJ1-2; the match to TRBD1 covers 8 bases. The ends lost 4 bases at V and 7 bases at J; junction bases unmatched: 3. Germline V gives CDR1 SGHDT, CDR2 YYEEEE. The CDR3 covers 12 residues.

This rearrangement joins TRBV6-1 to TRBJ2-2; 7 positions agree with TRBD1. V shed 6 bases, J shed 7 bases, and the junction held 5 bases outside the gene matches. Germline values: CDR1 MNHNS, CDR2 SASEGT. The CDR3 is 13 amino acids. The CDR3 DNA is TGTGCCAGCAGAGACAGGGTTAACGGGGAGCTGTTTTTT. It is translated as CASRDRVNGELFF.

This chain joins TRBV28 and TRBJ1-1; D is ambiguous. The CDR3 has 13 amino acids. CDR1 and CDR2 from the germline V gene are MDHEN and SYDVKM. The V end lost 3 bases, the J end lost 1 base, and 6 bases lay between the germline ends. CDR3 sequence (DNA): TGTGCCAGCAGTTTTCTCTCGAACACTGAAGCTTTCTTT. Its protein product is CASSFLSNTEAFF.

V is TRBV6-5 and J is TRBJ2-5, with TRBD1 matching 12 bases. Germline CDR1 is MNHEY and CDR2 is SVGAGI. V trimming: 6 bases; J trimming: 5 bases; junction bases outside the gene matches: 7. The CDR3 length is 15 residues. The CDR3 spells CASRPGQGARETQYF. The CDR3, as DNA: TGTGCCAGCAGGCCGGGACAGGGGGCTAGGGAGACCCAGTACTTC.